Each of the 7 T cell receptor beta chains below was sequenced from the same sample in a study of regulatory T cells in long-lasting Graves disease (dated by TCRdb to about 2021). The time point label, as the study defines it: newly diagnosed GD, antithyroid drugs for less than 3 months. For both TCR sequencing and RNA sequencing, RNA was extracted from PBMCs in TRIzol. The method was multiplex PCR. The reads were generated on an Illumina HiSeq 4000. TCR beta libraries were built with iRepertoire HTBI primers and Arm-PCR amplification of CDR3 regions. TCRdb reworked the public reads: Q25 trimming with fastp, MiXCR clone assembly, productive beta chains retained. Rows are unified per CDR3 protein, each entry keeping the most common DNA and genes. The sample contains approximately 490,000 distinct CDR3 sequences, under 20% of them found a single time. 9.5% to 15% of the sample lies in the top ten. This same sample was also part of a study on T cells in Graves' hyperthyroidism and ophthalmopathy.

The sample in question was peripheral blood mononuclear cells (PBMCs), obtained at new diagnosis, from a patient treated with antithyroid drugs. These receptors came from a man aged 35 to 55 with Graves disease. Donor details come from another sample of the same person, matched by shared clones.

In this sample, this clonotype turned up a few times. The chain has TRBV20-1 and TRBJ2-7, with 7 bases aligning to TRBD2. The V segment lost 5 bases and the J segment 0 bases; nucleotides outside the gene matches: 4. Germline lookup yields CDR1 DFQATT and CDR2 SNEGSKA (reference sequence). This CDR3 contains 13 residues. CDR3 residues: CSALGTNSYEQYF. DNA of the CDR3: TGCAGTGCTCTCGGGACTAACTCCTACGAGCAGTACTTC.

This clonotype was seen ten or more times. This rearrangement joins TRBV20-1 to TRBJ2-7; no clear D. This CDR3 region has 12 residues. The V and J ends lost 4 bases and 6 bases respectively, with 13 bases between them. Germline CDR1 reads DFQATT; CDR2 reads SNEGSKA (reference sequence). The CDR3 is CSATITPAEQYF. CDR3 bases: TGCAGTGCTACAATAACACCGGCCGAGCAGTACTTC.

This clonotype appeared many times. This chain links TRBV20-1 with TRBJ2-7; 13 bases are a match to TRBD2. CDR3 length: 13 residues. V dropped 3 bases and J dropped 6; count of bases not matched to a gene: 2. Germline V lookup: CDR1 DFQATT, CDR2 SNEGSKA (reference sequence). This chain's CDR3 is CSASGTSGTEQYF. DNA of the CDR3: TGCAGTGCTAGCGGGACTAGCGGGACCGAGCAGTACTTC.

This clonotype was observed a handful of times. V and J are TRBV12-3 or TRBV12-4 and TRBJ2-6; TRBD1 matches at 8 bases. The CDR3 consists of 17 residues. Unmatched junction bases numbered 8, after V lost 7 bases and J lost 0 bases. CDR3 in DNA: TGTGCCAGCATCCGGACAGGGCAATACTCTGGGGCCAACGTCCTGACTTTC. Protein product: CASIRTGQYSGANVLTF.

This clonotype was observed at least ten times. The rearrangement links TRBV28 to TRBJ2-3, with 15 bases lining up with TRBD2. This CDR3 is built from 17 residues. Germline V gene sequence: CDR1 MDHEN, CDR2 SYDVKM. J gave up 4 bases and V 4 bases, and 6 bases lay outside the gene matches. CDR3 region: CASSSRTSGRASDTQYF. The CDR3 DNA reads TGTGCCAGCAGTTCCCGGACTAGCGGGAGGGCCTCAGATACGCAGTATTTT.

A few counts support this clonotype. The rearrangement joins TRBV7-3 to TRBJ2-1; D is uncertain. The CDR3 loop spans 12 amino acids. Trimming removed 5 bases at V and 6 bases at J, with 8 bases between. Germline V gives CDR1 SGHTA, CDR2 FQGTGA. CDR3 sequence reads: CASSRDRNEQFF. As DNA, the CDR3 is TGTGCCAGCAGCCGAGATCGCAATGAGCAGTTCTTC.

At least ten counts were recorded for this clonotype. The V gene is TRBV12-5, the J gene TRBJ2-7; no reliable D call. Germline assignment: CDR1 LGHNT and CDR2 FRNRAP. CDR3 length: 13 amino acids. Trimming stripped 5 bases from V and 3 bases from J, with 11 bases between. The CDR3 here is CASGPDDNYEQYF. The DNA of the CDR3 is TGTGCTAGTGGTCCAGACGACAACTACGAGCAGTACTTC.